This T cell receptor (beta chain) was captured in a study of STAT5B mutations in CD4+ large granular lymphocyte leukemia. V shed 3 bases and J 4 bases; nucleotides not matched to a gene: 3. CDR3 length equals 15 residues. Germline V gives CDR1 ENHRY, CDR2 SYGVKD. The assay was immunoSEQ multiplex PCR, and TCRdb's table has in-frame clones only and misses some. The table includes about 38,000 clones, 85% detected once. In its sample, this clone was seen once. The chain recombines TRBV10-3 with TRBJ2-2; 9 bases map to TRBD2. The clonotype was recovered from a human donor in good health. Sample: CD4+ T cells from blood buffy coats. CDR3 sequence reads: CAISDGGGATGELFF. CDR3 nucleotide sequence: TGTGCCATCAGTGATGGCGGGGGGGCCACCGGGGAGCTGTTTTTT.